This TCR beta chain is drawn from a study of T cells in Graves' hyperthyroidism and ophthalmopathy. In the study overall: Peripheral blood was obtained at initial diagnosis, preceding any treatment. Study-level findings and limits: Ophthalmopathy prediction by the model preceded onset by a median about 6.5 months. Through a model of 13 V-J features, ophthalmopathy was separated from stable hyperthyroidism.

Over 18 months, lack of ophthalmopathy progression marked Graves' hyperthyroidism as stable. What was amplified from RNA transcripts were TCR beta CDR3 regions. Primed by the HTBI set, a first-round RT-PCR was run on the TCR CDR3. A single record per CDR3 protein comes from TCRdb applying MiXCR to the multiplex PCR reads. The sample contains about 380,000 distinct CDR3 sequences, approximately 15% of which appear only once. As concerns this clonotype: Its target is unknown. One junction end does not reproduce the germline sequence, and a read error may be involved.

The source material was blood. The sequence was collected from an older woman with Graves' hyperthyroidism.

The CDR3 loop reads CASSLGERSGQGGGHTF. CDR3 sequence (DNA): TGTGCCAGCAGTTTAGGGGAGAGGAGTGGGCAGGGCGGTGGCCACACCTTC. This chain links TRBV12-3 or TRBV12-4 with TRBJ1-2; D possibly corresponds to TRBD1 (5 bases). This CDR3 region has 17 residues.